Listed below are T cell receptor beta chains from one sample, sequenced in a study of Graves' ophthalmopathy and Graves' hyperthyroidism. TCRdb re-called the multiplex PCR reads with MiXCR, one entry per CDR3 protein. The sample has around 1.1 million distinct CDR3 sequences; roughly two fifths are singletons. The sequenced sample was peripheral blood or thyroid tissue (not recorded which). All receptors come from an adult man with Graves' hyperthyroidism. Each CDR3 is given with its conserved first and last residue. A D gene is named only where the DNA matches it firmly. For some rows the clone size is stated as once, few or many, or as a class when expanded; others skip it.

length	size	V	D	J	DNA	CDR3
13	many	TRBV2	NA	TRBJ1-4	TGTGCCGGAAGCGGGGGTGGTAATGAAAAACTGTTTTTT	CAGSGGGNEKLFF
13	NA	TRBV18	NA	TRBJ1-4	TGTGCCAGCTCACCACTTCCGGATGAAAAACTGTTTTTT	CASSPLPDEKLFF
12	NA	TRBV7-2	NA	TRBJ2-3	TGTGCCAGCAGCTTTCGAACAGATACGCAGTATTTT	CASSFRTDTQYF
15	NA	TRBV10-2	NA	TRBJ1-2	TGCGCCAGCAGTGAGAGTAGCGGTACGGGCTATGGCTACACCTTC	CASSESSGTGYGYTF
14	many	TRBV29-1	NA	TRBJ1-5	TGCAGCGTTGCTGGGGGATCGGGCAATCAGCCCCAGCATTTT	CSVAGGSGNQPQHF
15	many	TRBV7-2	NA	TRBJ2-7	TGTGCCAGCAGCCCTTCGGCCCTTAAAATCTACGAGCAGTACTTC	CASSPSALKIYEQYF
14	once	TRBV15	NA	TRBJ1-3	TGTGCCACCGGCAAGAAGATTTCTGGAAACACCATATATTTT	CATGKKISGNTIYF
13	NA	TRBV19	TRBD2	TRBJ2-5	TGTGCCAGTAGTTCTAGCGGGTGGGAGACCCAGTACTTC	CASSSSGWETQYF
15	many	TRBV7-6	TRBD1	TRBJ1-1	TGTGCCAGCAGCCTTAATACAGGGGGCGAAACGGAAGCTTTCTTT	CASSLNTGGETEAFF
14	many	TRBV13	NA	TRBJ2-7	TGTGCCAGCGGCCCCCCGGATCATTCCTACGAGCAGTACTTC	CASGPPDHSYEQYF
13	many	TRBV13	NA	TRBJ2-7	TGTGCCAGCAGCTTAACTTCTAGTCCCGAGCAGTACTTC	CASSLTSSPEQYF
16	NA	TRBV20-1	NA	TRBJ2-7	TGCAGTGCTAGACCTAAGAGGAGACAGGTCTCCTACGAGCAGTACTTC	CSARPKRRQVSYEQYF
14	NA	TRBV19	NA	TRBJ1-6	TGTGCCAGTAGTATCCGGGTCCCAGATTCACCCCTCCACTTT	CASSIRVPDSPLHF
15	few	TRBV11-2	NA	TRBJ2-7	TGTGCCAGCAGCTCCCCGACCTTGTGGGGATACGAGCAGTACTTC	CASSSPTLWGYEQYF
14	NA	TRBV5-1	NA	TRBJ2-2	TGCGCCAGCAGCTTGATCGGGGCCAACGGGGAGCTGTTTTTT	CASSLIGANGELFF
13	NA	TRBV27	NA	TRBJ1-2	TGTGCCAGCAGTTTAAGGGGTCTCCAGGGCTACACCTTC	CASSLRGLQGYTF
14	few	TRBV29-1	NA	TRBJ2-5	TGCAGCGTTGAAGGCGACAGGAACCAAGAGACCCAGTACTTC	CSVEGDRNQETQYF
16	many	TRBV5-8	NA	TRBJ1-2	TGTGCCAGCAGCTTGGCCGGCCGGGGGGATAACGATGGCTACACCTTC	CASSLAGRGDNDGYTF
15	NA	TRBV7-2	TRBD2	TRBJ2-5	TGTGCCAGCAGCCGCGGGACTAGCCTACAAGAGACCCAGTACTTC	CASSRGTSLQETQYF
12	NA	TRBV10-3	NA	TRBJ1-6	TGTGCCATCAGTGAGGATAATTCACCCCTCCACTTT	CAISEDNSPLHF
14	many	TRBV5-1	NA	TRBJ1-2	TGCGCCAGCGGTTTAGGGGGAATCGGCTATGGCTACACCTTC	CASGLGGIGYGYTF
13	NA	TRBV7-2	TRBD1	TRBJ2-5	TGTGCCAGCGGTCGGACAGGGTTGGAGACCCAGTACTTC	CASGRTGLETQYF
14	many	TRBV6-5	NA	TRBJ1-5	TGTGCCAGCAAGGCCAGCAATAGCAATCAGCCCCAGCATTTT	CASKASNSNQPQHF
15	few	TRBV2	NA	TRBJ2-7	TGTGCCAGCAGTGAAGCGCTGAGACCCAGCTACGAGCAGTACTTC	CASSEALRPSYEQYF
18	few	TRBV12-3/TRBV12-4	TRBD2	TRBJ2-7	TGTGCCAGCAGTTTAGAGCCTAGCGGGAAACCCCATCTCTACGAGCAGTACTTC	CASSLEPSGKPHLYEQYF
14	many	TRBV5-1	TRBD1	TRBJ2-7	TGCGCCAGCAGCTTTGGACAGGGGGCGGACGAGCAGTACTTC	CASSFGQGADEQYF
15	NA	TRBV2	TRBD2	TRBJ2-5	TGTGCCAGCAGTGAAGGGGGACTACCCCAAGAGACCCAGTACTTC	CASSEGGLPQETQYF
16	NA	TRBV9	TRBD2	TRBJ2-7	TGTGCCAGCAGCGCCACTCATAGCGGGAGGGCCGGGGAGCAGTACTTC	CASSATHSGRAGEQYF
13	many	TRBV7-8	NA	TRBJ1-5	TGTGCCAGCAGCTTCGGGGATCATCAGCCCCAGCATTTT	CASSFGDHQPQHF
18	many	TRBV7-9	TRBD2	TRBJ2-7	TGTGCCAGCAGCCCCGGAGCTCTGAGCGGGAGGTTTCCCTACGAGCAGTACTTC	CASSPGALSGRFPYEQYF
14	many	TRBV20-1	NA	TRBJ1-3	TGCAGTGCCCAATTGGGGGGCTCTGGAAACACCATATATTTT	CSAQLGGSGNTIYF
14	many	TRBV9	NA	TRBJ2-5	TGTGCCAGCAGCGCCCGGACAGACCAAGAGACCCAGTACTTC	CASSARTDQETQYF
13	few	TRBV11-3	NA	TRBJ2-7	TGTGCCAGCAGCTCAAGACCTATTTACGAGCAGTACTTC	CASSSRPIYEQYF
15	NA	TRBV15	NA	TRBJ1-5	TGTGCCACCAGCAGTCCAAGGGGGACGTTGAGGGACGAGCATTTT	CATSSPRGTLRDEHF
14	many	TRBV12-3/TRBV12-4	TRBD1	TRBJ1-2	TGTGCCAGCAGCCTGGACAGGGTTAGCCATGGCTACACCTTC	CASSLDRVSHGYTF
13	many	TRBV6-6	TRBD1	TRBJ2-7	TGTGCCAGCAGTTACGGGACAGGGATAGAGCAGTACTTC	CASSYGTGIEQYF
14	NA	TRBV7-2	NA	TRBJ1-2	TGTGCCAGCAGCTTAGACCGAGCCGGGAGTGGCTACACCTTC	CASSLDRAGSGYTF
21	NA	TRBV2	TRBD2	TRBJ2-3	TGTGCCAGCAGGAAAGTGACCCTCGCAGGACTAGCGGGAGTGGCAACAGATACGCAGTATTTT	CASRKVTLAGLAGVATDTQYF
14	NA	TRBV20-1	NA	TRBJ1-6	TGCAGTGCTAACGACGGAGATTATAATTCACCCCTCCACTTT	CSANDGDYNSPLHF
17	NA	TRBV13	TRBD2	TRBJ2-7	TGTGCCAGCAGCATACGACTAGCGGGAGGGAGAGCCTACGAGCAGTACTTC	CASSIRLAGGRAYEQYF